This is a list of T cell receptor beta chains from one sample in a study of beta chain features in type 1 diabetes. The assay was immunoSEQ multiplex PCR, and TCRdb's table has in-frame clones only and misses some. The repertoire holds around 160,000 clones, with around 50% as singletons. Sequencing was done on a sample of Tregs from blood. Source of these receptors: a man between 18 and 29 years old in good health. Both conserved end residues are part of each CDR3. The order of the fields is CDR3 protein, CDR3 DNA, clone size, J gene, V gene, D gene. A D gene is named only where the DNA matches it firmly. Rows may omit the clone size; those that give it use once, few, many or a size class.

CDR3aa: CASSYGTRTDTQYF
CDR3nt: TGTGCCAGCAGTTACGGGACTCGCACAGATACGCAGTATTTT
abundance: -
j_gene: TRBJ2-3
v_gene: TRBV6-6
d_gene: -

CDR3aa: CASSQSGRGPRNQPQHF
CDR3nt: TGCGCCAGCAGTCAATCGGGTCGGGGTCCGCGCAATCAGCCCCAGCATTTT
abundance: -
j_gene: TRBJ1-5
v_gene: TRBV23-1
d_gene: -

CDR3aa: CASSVGTGQETQYF
CDR3nt: TGTGCCAGCAGCGTAGGAACAGGCCAAGAGACCCAGTACTTC
abundance: -
j_gene: TRBJ2-5
v_gene: TRBV9
d_gene: -

CDR3aa: CASSLPQGRKAANVLTF
CDR3nt: TGCGCCAGCAGCCTACCACAGGGGAGGAAGGCGGCCAACGTCCTGACTTTC
abundance: -
j_gene: TRBJ2-6
v_gene: TRBV5-1
d_gene: -

CDR3aa: CASRTGEPGANVLTF
CDR3nt: TGTGCCAGCCGGACAGGGGAACCTGGGGCCAACGTCCTGACTTTC
abundance: -
j_gene: TRBJ2-6
v_gene: TRBV7-9
d_gene: TRBD1

CDR3aa: CASSEHRGFDQPQHF
CDR3nt: TGTGCCAGCAGTGAACACAGGGGGTTTGATCAGCCCCAGCATTTT
abundance: few
j_gene: TRBJ1-5
v_gene: TRBV6-1
d_gene: TRBD1

CDR3aa: CAWMGEAFSNEQFF
CDR3nt: TGTGCCTGGATGGGGGAGGCTTTTTCCAATGAGCAGTTCTTC
abundance: few
j_gene: TRBJ2-1
v_gene: TRBV30
d_gene: -

CDR3aa: CASSPGAGITNEQFF
CDR3nt: TGTGCCAGCAGCCCAGGTGCAGGGATCACCAATGAGCAGTTCTTC
abundance: few
j_gene: TRBJ2-1
v_gene: TRBV7-3
d_gene: -

CDR3aa: CSAITMNYEQYF
CDR3nt: TGCAGCGCTATCACTATGAATTACGAGCAGTACTTC
abundance: -
j_gene: TRBJ2-7
v_gene: TRBV29-1
d_gene: -

CDR3aa: CASRGTGTNEQFF
CDR3nt: TGTGCCAGCAGGGGGACAGGGACCAATGAGCAGTTCTTC
abundance: -
j_gene: TRBJ2-1
v_gene: TRBV6-1
d_gene: TRBD1

CDR3aa: CASSLIPDRGGHQPQHF
CDR3nt: TGTGCCAGCAGTTTAATTCCCGACAGGGGAGGTCATCAGCCCCAGCATTTT
abundance: -
j_gene: TRBJ1-5
v_gene: TRBV28
d_gene: TRBD1